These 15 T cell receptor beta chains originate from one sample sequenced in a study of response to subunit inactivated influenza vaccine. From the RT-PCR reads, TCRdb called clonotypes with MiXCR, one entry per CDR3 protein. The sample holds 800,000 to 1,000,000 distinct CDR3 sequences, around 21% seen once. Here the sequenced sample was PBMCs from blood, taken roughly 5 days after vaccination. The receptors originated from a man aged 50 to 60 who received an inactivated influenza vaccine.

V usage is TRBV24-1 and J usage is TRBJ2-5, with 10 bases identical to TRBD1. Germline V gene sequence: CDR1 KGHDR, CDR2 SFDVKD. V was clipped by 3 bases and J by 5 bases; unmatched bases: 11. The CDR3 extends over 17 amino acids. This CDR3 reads CATSDAGQGTAKETQYF. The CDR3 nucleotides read TGTGCCACCAGTGATGCGGGACAGGGGACCGCCAAGGAGACCCAGTACTTC.

As DNA, the CDR3 is TGTGCCAGTAGTACGACAGGGTTGGCTGAAGCTTTCTTT. Translated, it gives CASSTTGLAEAFF. The chain recombines TRBV19 with TRBJ1-1; 7 bases map to TRBD1. Germline lookup yields CDR1 LNHDA and CDR2 SQIVND (reference sequence). The CDR3 extends over 13 amino acids. The trim removed 4 bases at V and 6 bases at J, leaving 5 bases unmatched.

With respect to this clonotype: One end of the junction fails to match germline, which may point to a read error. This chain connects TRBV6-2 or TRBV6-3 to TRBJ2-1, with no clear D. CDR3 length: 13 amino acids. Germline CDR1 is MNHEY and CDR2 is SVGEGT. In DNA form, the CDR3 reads TGTGCCAGCAGTTACCATTACGAGAATGAGCAGTCCTTC. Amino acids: CASSYHYENEQSF.

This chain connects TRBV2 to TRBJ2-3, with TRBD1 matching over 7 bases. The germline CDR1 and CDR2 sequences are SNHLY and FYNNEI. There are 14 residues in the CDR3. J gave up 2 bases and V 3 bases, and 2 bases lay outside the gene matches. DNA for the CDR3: TGTGCCAGCAGTGAGACAGGGAACACAGATACGCAGTATTTT. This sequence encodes CASSETGNTDTQYF.

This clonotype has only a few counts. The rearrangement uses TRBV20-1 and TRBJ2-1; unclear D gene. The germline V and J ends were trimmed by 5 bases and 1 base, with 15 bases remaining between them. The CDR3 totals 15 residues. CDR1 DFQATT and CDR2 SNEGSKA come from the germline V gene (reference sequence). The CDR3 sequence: CSASPALGSYNEQFF. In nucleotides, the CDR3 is TGCAGTGCTTCCCCAGCCCTGGGGTCCTACAATGAGCAGTTCTTC.

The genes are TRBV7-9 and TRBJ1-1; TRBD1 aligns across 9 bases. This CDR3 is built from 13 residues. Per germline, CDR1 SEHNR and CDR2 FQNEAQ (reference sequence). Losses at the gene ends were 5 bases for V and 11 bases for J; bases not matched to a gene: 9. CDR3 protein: CASSATGGLGAFF. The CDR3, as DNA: TGTGCCAGCAGCGCGACAGGGGGGTTGGGCGCTTTCTTT. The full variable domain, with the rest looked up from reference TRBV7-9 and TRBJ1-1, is DTGVSQNPRHKITKRGQNVTFRCDPISEHNRLYWYRQTLGQGPEFLTYFQNEAQLEKSRLLSDRFSAERPKGSFSTLEIQRTEQGDSAMYLCASSATGGLGAFFGQGTRLTVV.

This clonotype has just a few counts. CDR3 nucleotides: TGTGCCAGCAGCGTCCTTAGCCAGGCTAGCGGCCCGAGATCGTGCGAGCAGTACTTC. This encodes CASSVLSQASGPRSCEQYF. The chain joins TRBV21-1 to TRBJ2-7; TRBD2 reflects the table's D call only, with no check against the DNA. TRBV21-1 is classified as a pseudogene. The CDR3 sequence is 19 residues long.

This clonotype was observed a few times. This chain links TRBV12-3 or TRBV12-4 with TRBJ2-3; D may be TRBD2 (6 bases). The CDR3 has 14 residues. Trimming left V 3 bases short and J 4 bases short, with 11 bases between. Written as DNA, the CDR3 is TGTGCCAGCAGTTTGCCGGGACTCCCAGATACGCAGTATTTT. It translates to CASSLPGLPDTQYF.

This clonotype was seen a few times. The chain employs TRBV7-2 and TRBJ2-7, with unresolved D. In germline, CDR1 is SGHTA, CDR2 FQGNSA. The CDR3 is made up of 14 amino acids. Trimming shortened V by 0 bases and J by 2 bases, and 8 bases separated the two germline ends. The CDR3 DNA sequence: TGTGCCAGCAGCTTAGCGGGTGAGGCCTACGAGCAGTACTTC. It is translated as CASSLAGEAYEQYF.

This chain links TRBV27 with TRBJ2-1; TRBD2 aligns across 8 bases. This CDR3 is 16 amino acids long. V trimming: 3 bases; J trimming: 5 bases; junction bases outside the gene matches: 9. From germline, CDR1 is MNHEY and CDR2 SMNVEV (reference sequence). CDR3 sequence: CASSFGWRGENNEQFF. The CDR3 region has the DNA TGTGCCAGCAGTTTTGGATGGCGGGGGGAGAACAATGAGCAGTTCTTC.

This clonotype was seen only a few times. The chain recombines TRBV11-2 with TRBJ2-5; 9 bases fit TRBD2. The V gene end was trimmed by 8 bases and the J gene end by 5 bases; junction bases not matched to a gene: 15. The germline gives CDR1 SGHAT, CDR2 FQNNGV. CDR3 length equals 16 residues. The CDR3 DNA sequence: TGTGCCAGCCTCAAGATAGCGGGGGCCTCCGGTGAGACCCAGTACTTC. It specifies CASLKIAGASGETQYF.

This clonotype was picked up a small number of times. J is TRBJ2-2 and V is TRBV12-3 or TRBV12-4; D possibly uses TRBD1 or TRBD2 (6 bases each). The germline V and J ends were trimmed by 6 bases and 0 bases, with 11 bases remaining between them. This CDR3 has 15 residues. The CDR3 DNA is TGTGCCAGCAGAGGAGGGGGACCGAACACCGGGGAGCTGTTTTTT. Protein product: CASRGGGPNTGELFF.

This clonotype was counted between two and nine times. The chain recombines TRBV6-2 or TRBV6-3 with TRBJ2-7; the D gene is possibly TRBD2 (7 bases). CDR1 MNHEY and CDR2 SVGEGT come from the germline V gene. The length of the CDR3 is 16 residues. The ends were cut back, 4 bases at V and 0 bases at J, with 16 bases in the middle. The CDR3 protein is CASSSRGGRSSYEQYF. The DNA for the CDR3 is TGTGCCAGCAGTTCTCGCGGGGGCCGGAGCTCCTACGAGCAGTACTTC.

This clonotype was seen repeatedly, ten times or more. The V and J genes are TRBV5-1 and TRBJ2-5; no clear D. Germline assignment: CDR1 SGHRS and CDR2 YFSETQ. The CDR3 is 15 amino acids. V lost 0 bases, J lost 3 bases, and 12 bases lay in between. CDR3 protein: CASSLAGQDEETQYF. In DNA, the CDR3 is TGCGCCAGCAGCTTGGCCGGGCAGGACGAAGAGACCCAGTACTTC.

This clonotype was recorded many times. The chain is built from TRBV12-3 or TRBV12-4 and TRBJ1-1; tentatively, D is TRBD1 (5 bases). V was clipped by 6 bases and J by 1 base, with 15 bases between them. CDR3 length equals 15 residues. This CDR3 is CASSPGLGPNTEAFF. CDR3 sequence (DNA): TGTGCCAGCAGCCCGGGACTCGGGCCGAACACTGAAGCTTTCTTT.